Below are 5 T cell receptor beta chains sequenced from a single sample in a study of blood T cell repertoires in COVID-19. Profiled with immunoSEQ multiplex PCR; TCRdb holds only in-frame clones, not every one. The table lists approximately 72,000 clones, 85% of them singletons. The specimen was peripheral blood. These receptors came from a woman over 75 with active or convalescent COVID-19.

The chain has TRBV6-2 or TRBV6-3 and TRBJ1-5, with D possibly TRBD1 on 5 matching bases. The CDR3 consists of 16 residues. CDR1 MNHEY and CDR2 SVGEGT come from the germline V gene. V lost 4 bases to trimming and J lost 9 bases, with 22 bases between them. The CDR3 coding sequence is TGTGCCAGCAGTTCGAACCCTCCTCAGGGTCAACGGCCCCAGCATTTT. Translated: CASSSNPPQGQRPQHF.

This sequence joins TRBV15 and TRBJ1-2; D not certain. CDR1 and CDR2 (germline): LNHNV, YYDKDF (reference sequence). V was shortened by 3 bases and J by 4 bases, with 12 bases between the two germline ends. The CDR3 runs to 14 residues. The CDR3 DNA reads as TGTGCCACCAGCAGTAGGGAGATCGTCTATGGCTACACCTTC. The encoded protein is CATSSREIVYGYTF.

The V call is TRBV6-1, the J call TRBJ1-4; no definite D call. Between the trimmed V and J ends, which lost 1 base and 8 bases, there was a span of 20 bases. Germline V CDR1 and CDR2: MNHNS, SASEGT. This CDR3 has 17 residues. The CDR3 here is CASSEVLTRGPEEKLFF. The CDR3 region has the DNA TGTGCCAGCAGTGAAGTCCTTACGCGGGGTCCCGAAGAAAAACTGTTTTTT.

The chain joins TRBV30 to TRBJ2-3, with unresolved D. Trimming took off 4 bases at V and 1 base at J, with 3 bases between the two ends. Germline values: CDR1 GTSNPN, CDR2 SVGIG (reference sequence). The CDR3 is 11 amino acids. CDR3 DNA sequence: TGTGCCTGGATCGGCACAGATACGCAGTATTTT. The encoded protein is CAWIGTDTQYF.

This clone was observed a single time. The rearrangement links TRBV5-6 to TRBJ1-4; D remains ambiguous. The CDR3 sequence is 14 residues long. Trimming shortened V by 4 bases and J by 8 bases, and 15 bases separated the two germline ends. Germline loops: CDR1 SGHDT, CDR2 YYEEEE. The CDR3 protein is CASSNPEVGEKLFF. CDR3 sequence (DNA): TGTGCCAGCAGCAATCCTGAAGTCGGGGAAAAACTGTTTTTT. Combining the CDR3 with reference TRBV5-6 and TRBJ1-4 gives the whole variable domain DAGVTQSPTHLIKTRGQQVTLRCSPKSGHDTVSWYQQALGQGPQFIFQYYEEEERQRGNFPDRFSGHQFPNYSSELNVNALLLGDSALYLCASSNPEVGEKLFFGSGTQLSVL.